The clone carrying this T cell receptor beta chain has only a few counts. Its specificity is unknown. All unsorted peripheral T cells were captured because whole blood was used without fractionation. The data originate from a study of HIV-infected patients and healthy controls. Reverse transcription used about 510 ng RNA and constant-region primers for alpha and beta. Separate chain-specific third strand synthesis with multiplexing indices produced the alpha and beta libraries. TCRdb used MiXCR to reprocess the 5' RACE reads, holding one entry per CDR3 protein. Of around 15,000 distinct CDR3 sequences listed, about 7.7% are singletons. Study-level points and caveats: Slight age and sex differences between study cohorts did not explain the diversity differences. When repertoires were size-matched, rare events in HIV-infected data became overweighted. In healthy controls, MAIT alpha CDR3s were common; in HIV+ repertoires, severely depleted.

Deletions cut 3 bases from V and 5 bases from J, with 9 bases between. The germline gives CDR1 SGHRS, CDR2 YFSETQ. CDR3 length equals 12 residues. The V call is TRBV5-1, the J call TRBJ2-7; the D gene is possibly TRBD2 (5 bases). Sequencing was done on a sample of blood. The clonotype was recovered from an adult in good health. The CDR3, as DNA: TGCGCCAGCAGCTGGACCGGGGACGAGCAGTACTTC. It is translated as CASSWTGDEQYF.